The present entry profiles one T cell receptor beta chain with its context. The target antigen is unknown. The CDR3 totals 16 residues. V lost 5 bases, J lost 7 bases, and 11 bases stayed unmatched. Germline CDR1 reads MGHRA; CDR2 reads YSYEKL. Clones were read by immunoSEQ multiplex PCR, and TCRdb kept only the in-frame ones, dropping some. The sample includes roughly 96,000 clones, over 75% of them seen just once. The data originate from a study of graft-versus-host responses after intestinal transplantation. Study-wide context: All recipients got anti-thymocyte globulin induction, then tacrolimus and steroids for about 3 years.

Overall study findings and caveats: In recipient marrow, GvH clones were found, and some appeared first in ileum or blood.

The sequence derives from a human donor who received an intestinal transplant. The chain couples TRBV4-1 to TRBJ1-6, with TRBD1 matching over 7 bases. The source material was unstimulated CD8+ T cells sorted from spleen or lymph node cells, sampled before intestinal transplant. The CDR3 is CASSATHRDRNSPLHF. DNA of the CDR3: TGCGCCAGCAGCGCGACGCATCGGGACAGAAATTCACCCCTCCACTTT.